Following are 6 T cell receptor beta chains from one sample sequenced in a study of shared clonotypes between healthy human individuals. Profiled with immunoSEQ multiplex PCR; TCRdb holds only in-frame clones, not every one. The sample has a few million clones; approximately 92% are singletons. Sequences were obtained from naive CD4+ T cells sorted from blood. Documented subset: CD45RA+ positively selected. These receptors came from a man in his late teens or twenties in good health.

The genes are TRBV11-2 and TRBJ2-1, with a weak D call TRBD1 (6 bases). The V gene lost 5 bases and the J gene lost 13 bases, with 15 bases spanning the gap. Per the germline V gene, CDR1 is SGHAT and CDR2 is FQNNGV. The CDR3 length is 12 residues. As DNA, the CDR3 is TGTGCCAGCAGCGCCACAGGGTGGGGACAGTTCTTC. This encodes CASSATGWGQFF. Filled out from reference TRBV11-2 and TRBJ2-1, the complete variable domain reads EAGVAQSPRYKIIEKRQSVAFWCNPISGHATLYWYQQILGQGPKLLIQFQNNGVVDDSQLPKDRFSAERLKGVDSTLKIQPAKLEDSAVYLCASSATGWGQFFGPGTRLTVL.

This chain uses TRBV30 with TRBJ1-1, with D perhaps matching TRBD1 (6 bases). The germline gives CDR1 GTSNPN, CDR2 SVGIG (reference sequence). V lost 1 base and J lost 4, with 10 bases in between. This CDR3 has 13 amino acids. CDR3: CAWSAGRGTEAFF. For the CDR3, the DNA is TGTGCCTGGAGTGCGGGCAGGGGCACTGAAGCTTTCTTT.

V and J are TRBV10-3 and TRBJ2-3; D is possibly TRBD2 (5 bases). The V gene's germline CDR1 is ENHRY and CDR2 SYGVKD. V lost 7 bases to trimming and J lost 0 bases, with 14 bases between them. The CDR3 loop spans 15 amino acids. The CDR3 nucleotides are TGTGCCATCACCCAAGGACTTGCGAGCACAGATACGCAGTATTTT. This codes for CAITQGLASTDTQYF.

The chain employs TRBV10-3 and TRBJ1-6; TRBD1 matches at 9 bases. Germline V gene lookup returns CDR1 ENHRY and CDR2 SYGVKD. CDR3 length equals 14 residues. Trimming took 9 bases from V and 3 from J; bases not matched to a gene: 3. This CDR3 reads CAIRTGDYNSPLHF. As DNA, the CDR3 is TGTGCCATTCGGACAGGGGACTATAATTCACCCCTCCACTTT.

Only one count was recorded for this clone. This rearrangement joins TRBV9 to TRBJ1-1; no firm D call. V lost 5 bases, J lost 0 bases, and 14 bases lay in between. The V gene's germline CDR1 is SGDLS and CDR2 YYNGEE. This CDR3 has 15 amino acids. CDR3 amino acids: CASSPNPGLNTEAFF. Here the CDR3 DNA reads TGTGCCAGCAGTCCGAATCCGGGGTTGAACACTGAAGCTTTCTTT.

The chain joins TRBV5-4 to TRBJ2-7; D is uncertain. Deletions cut 5 bases from V and 5 bases from J, with 11 bases between. In germline, CDR1 is SGHNT, CDR2 YYREEE (reference sequence). The CDR3 totals 12 residues. The CDR3 here is CASSARNHEQYF. The CDR3 DNA sequence: TGTGCCAGCAGTGCGCGGAACCACGAGCAGTACTTC.